These T cell receptor beta chains were read from a single sample in a study of vaccination effects on CD4 cells after COVID-19. Their recognized antigens are unknown. Sequenced by immunoSEQ multiplex PCR; TCRdb stores in-frame clones only, minus some. In the table there are roughly 45,000 clones, approximately 70% of which are singletons. This specimen consisted of CD4+ T cells from PBMCs cultured with a peptide pool, obtained before COVID-19 vaccination. The receptors were gathered from a human donor who had a prior SARS-CoV-2 infection. Each CDR3 is given with its conserved first and last residue. A D gene is named only where the DNA matches it firmly. Size is stated for part of the rows, as once, few or many counts, or as a class when the clone is expanded.

cdr3_aa	cdr3_nt	cdr3_length	d_call	v_call	j_call	clone_size
CASSVLLGYTF	TGTGCCAGCAGTGTTCTGCTTGGCTACACCTTC	11	NA	TRBV2	TRBJ1-2	few
CASSLVQGAQGYTF	TGCGCCAGCAGCTTGGTGCAGGGGGCGCAGGGCTACACCTTC	14	TRBD1	TRBV5-1	TRBJ1-2	NA
CASSPRNILHSYNEQFF	TGTGCCAGCAGCCCCCGGAATATACTACACTCCTACAATGAGCAGTTCTTC	17	NA	TRBV9	TRBJ2-1	NA
CASSRDSYEQYF	TGTGCCAGCAGCAGGGACAGCTACGAGCAGTACTTC	12	TRBD1	TRBV5-4	TRBJ2-7	few
CASSLVPRSSSYNEQFF	TGTGCCAGCAGCTTAGTACCGAGGTCTAGCTCCTACAATGAGCAGTTCTTC	17	NA	TRBV7-8	TRBJ2-1	few
CASSTGTATGNSPLHF	TGTGCCAGCAGCACAGGAACCGCGACTGGGAATTCACCCCTCCACTTT	16	NA	TRBV5-5	TRBJ1-6	NA
CASRQGWTYTEAFF	TGTGCCAGCAGACAGGGATGGACTTACACTGAAGCTTTCTTT	14	NA	TRBV6-5	TRBJ1-1	few
CAWMLAGSSYEQYF	TGTGCCTGGATGTTGGCGGGGAGCTCCTACGAGCAGTACTTC	14	NA	TRBV30	TRBJ2-7	NA
CASSPPRRLAPHNEQFF	TGTGCCAGCAGCCCCCCTCGTCGACTAGCTCCCCACAATGAGCAGTTCTTC	17	TRBD2	TRBV7-9	TRBJ2-1	NA
CASSQVGVRGTQYF	TGCGCCAGCAGCCAAGTCGGTGTTCGGGGTACGCAGTATTTT	14	NA	TRBV4-3	TRBJ2-3	NA
CASRQGPDYEQYF	TGTGCCAGCAGACAGGGACCCGATTACGAGCAGTACTTC	13	NA	TRBV2	TRBJ2-7	NA